This T cell receptor beta chain was documented in a study of beta chain features in type 1 diabetes (dated by TCRdb to 2016 to 2019). In the study overall: Mean age, gender distribution, total cell number and subset yield did not differ between patients and healthy donors. Across all samples, 107,917,701 sorted cells were examined, and cell number per subset correlated strongly with RNA yield. In the study, TCRB repertoires of sorted circulating CD4+ T cell subsets from recently diagnosed type 1 diabetes patients were compared with those of matched healthy donors. Naive and central memory subsets were obtained from all 28 donors, but regulatory and stem cell-like memory subsets were isolated from only 8 patients and roughly 8 healthy donors.

On this clone itself: This receptor's antigen is unknown. No quality values exist for individual bases; no much larger clone is one base distant.

The germline V gene supplies CDR1 LGHNT and CDR2 FRNRAP. The CDR3 runs 16 amino acids, cysteine and phenylalanine included. Only the CDR3 region is kept as DNA, spanning 48 bases read in frame from base 1. V is cut back by 5 bases and J by 2 bases, with 10 bases in the junction unmatched. A single peripheral blood draw of 95 to 150 mL on average was collected from each donor into heparinised tubes. A BD FACSAria II and a panel including CD45RO, CCR7, CD25, CD127, CD95 and CD27 were used to sort naive, central memory, regulatory and stem cell-like memory CD4+ T cells. All sorted populations exceeded 95% purity. PBMCs were separated immediately by Lymphoprep density gradient centrifugation and were stained directly, without being cultured. Samples were stained and sorted in pairs, with one healthy donor and one patient per experiment, so that batch effects were minimized. Points the paper makes about the study in general: PCR may preferentially amplify shorter templates, but because patient and control samples were amplified and corrected together, any resulting skew would affect both groups equally. A moderate but significant shortening of TCRB CDR3 length was observed in type 1 diabetes patients in all four CD4+ subsets. Sequencing cDNA rather than genomic DNA could over-represent highly expressing activated cells, although activation and CD3 levels did not differ between groups. At VDJ recombination sites, type 1 diabetes patients had fewer insertions and more deleted nucleotides, which implies abnormalities in thymic rearrangement. Because the HLA sub-analyses included only small numbers of individuals, any influence of HLA type on TCRB rearrangement was left unresolved. Naive, central memory and regulatory TCRB repertoires appeared to be more similar among patients than among healthy donors.

All of the isolated RNA was reverse transcribed with the High Capacity cDNA Reverse Transcription Kit, so expressed TCRB transcripts were sequenced. Deep immunoSEQ sequencing was applied to naive, central memory and regulatory T cell samples, giving an average of approximately 3.8 million total reads per sample. After sorted cells were lysed in RLT buffer, RNA was extracted with DNase-treated RNeasy Micro or Mini kits, with the choice depending on cell number. To prevent cross-contamination, each cell subset was processed individually, whereas patient and healthy donor samples were processed jointly. Using the immunoSEQ multiplex PCR, TCRB sequences were amplified from cDNA into 87-bp fragments spanning the CDR3 region. Amplicons were sequenced on the Illumina HiSeq platform. As for how the authors treated the data: PCR bias was corrected computationally using synthetic template baselines, and reads within Hamming distance 2 were collapsed, with unmergeable singletons discarded. Reads were aligned against IMGT to assign V, D and J genes, CDR3 length and insertions or deletions at six rearrangement sites. Clonotype counts were normalized to sorted cell number within each subset before computing true diversity and Gini coefficients with the tcR R package. The overlap coefficient, calculated on TCRB nucleotide sequences, was used to quantify repertoire sharing. Out-of-frame TCRB sequences from naive cells were analyzed as a proxy for the pre-selection repertoire. TCRdb carries this immuneACCESS record with in-frame sequences only. Its versions omit some clonotypes, under half of them owing to an unresolved V gene in the studies checked, with the rest unexplained. For V, J and clone size, that table is used; D and trimming come from the DNA. This sample gives under 500,000 clones in total; about 32% of them show up just once. The ten most abundant clones make up 0.05% to 0.065% of the sample.

This chain is built from TRBV12-5 and TRBJ2-7; 9 of the junction bases match TRBD2. The sequenced material came from naive CD4+ T cells from blood. The cell subset or site label, as the study defines it: true naive CD4+ T cells. This TCR came from a man aged 18-30 years in good health. CDR3 protein: CASGIDSGSVTYEQYF. Read as DNA, the sequence is TGTGCTAGTGGTATCGATAGCGGGAGCGTAACCTACGAGCAGTACTTC.